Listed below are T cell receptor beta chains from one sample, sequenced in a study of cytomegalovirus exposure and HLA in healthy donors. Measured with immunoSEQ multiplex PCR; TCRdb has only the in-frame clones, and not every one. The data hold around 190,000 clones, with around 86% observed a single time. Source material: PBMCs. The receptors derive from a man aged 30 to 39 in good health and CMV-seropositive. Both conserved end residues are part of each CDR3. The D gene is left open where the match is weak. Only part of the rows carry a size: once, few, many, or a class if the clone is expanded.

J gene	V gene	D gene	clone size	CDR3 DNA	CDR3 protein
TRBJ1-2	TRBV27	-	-	TGTGCCAGCAGTTTATCCGGTCCGGGCTCCTGGAGGGGCTACACCTTC	CASSLSGPGSWRGYTF
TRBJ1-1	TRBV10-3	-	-	TGTGCCATCAGTGAGTACTCGAACACTGAAGCTTTCTTT	CAISEYSNTEAFF
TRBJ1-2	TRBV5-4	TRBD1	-	TGTGCCAGCAGCGCCGACAGGGAAGGGTATGGCTACACCTTC	CASSADREGYGYTF
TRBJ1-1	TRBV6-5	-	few	TGTGCCAGCAGGGGGAACACTGAAGCTTTCTTT	CASRGNTEAFF
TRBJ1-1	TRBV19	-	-	TGTGCCAGTAGACTTCGGACCGACCACAGCACTGAAGCTTTCTTT	CASRLRTDHSTEAFF
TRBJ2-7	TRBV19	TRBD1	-	TGTGCCAGTAGTCCGACAGGACAGGGGGTCGACGAGCAGTACTTC	CASSPTGQGVDEQYF
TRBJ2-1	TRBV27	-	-	TGTGCCAGCACTCGCCTACAAGGGGGGCGCAATGAGCAGTTCTTC	CASTRLQGGRNEQFF
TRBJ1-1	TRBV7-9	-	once	TGTGCCAGCAGCACACGTAAGGGCAGGGGCACTGAAGCTTTCTTT	CASSTRKGRGTEAFF
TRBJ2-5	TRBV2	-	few	TGTGCCAGCAGTGCGGAACAGACCCAGTACTTC	CASSAEQTQYF
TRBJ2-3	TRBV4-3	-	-	TGCGCCAGCAGCCAAGCGGTTGGGGGTAGGGCCACAGATACGCAGTATTTT	CASSQAVGGRATDTQYF
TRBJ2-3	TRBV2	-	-	TGTGCCAGCAGTGATCAGGGACGGGGTACGCAGTATTTT	CASSDQGRGTQYF
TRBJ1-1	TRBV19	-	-	TGTGCCAGTAGTATAGTCCCGCCCGGAGAAACTGAAGCTTTCTTT	CASSIVPPGETEAFF
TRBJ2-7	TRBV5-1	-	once	TGCGCCAGCAGCACTAACCCCGGGAGTACCTACGAGCAGTACTTC	CASSTNPGSTYEQYF
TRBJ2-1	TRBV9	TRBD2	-	TGTGCCAGCAGCCCCTGGACTAGCGGCGGAAATGAGCAGTTCTTC	CASSPWTSGGNEQFF
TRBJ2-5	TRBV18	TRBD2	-	TGTGCCAGCTCACCGGGTCGAGCGGGGGTGCAGACCCAGTACTTC	CASSPGRAGVQTQYF
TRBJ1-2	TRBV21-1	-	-	TGTGCCAGCAGGAAGAGGCAGGGCGCTGGCTACACCTTC	CASRKRQGAGYTF
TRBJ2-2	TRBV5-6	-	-	TGTGCCAGCAGCCGTCTCGGGGGGCAGGGCACCGGGGAGCTGTTTTTT	CASSRLGGQGTGELFF
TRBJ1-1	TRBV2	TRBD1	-	TGTGCCACTGCAGGGGGCGGGACTGAAGCTTTCTTT	CATAGGGTEAFF
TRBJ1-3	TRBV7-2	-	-	TGTGCCAGCAGCCCTCGGGGCGCGGACACCATATATTTT	CASSPRGADTIYF
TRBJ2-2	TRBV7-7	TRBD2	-	TGTGCTAGCAGCTTAGTAGTTAGCGGGAAGATTAACACCGGGGAGCTGTTTTTT	CASSLVVSGKINTGELFF
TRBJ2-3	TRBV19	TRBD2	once	TGTGCCAGTAGTCCAGAGCGGGGGGGATCAGATACGCAGTATTTT	CASSPERGGSDTQYF
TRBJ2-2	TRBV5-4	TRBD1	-	TGTGCCAGCAGCTTGGGACAGGGCCCGTTTAACACCGGGGAGCTGTTTTTT	CASSLGQGPFNTGELFF
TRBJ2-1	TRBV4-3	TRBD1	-	TGCGCCAGCAGCCCCCGCACCCCGGGACAGACCTACAATGAGCAGTTCTTC	CASSPRTPGQTYNEQFF
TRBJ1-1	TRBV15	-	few	TGTGCCACCAGCAGAGACCTGGGGAACACTGAAGCTTTCTTT	CATSRDLGNTEAFF
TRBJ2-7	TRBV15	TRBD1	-	TGTGCCACCAGCAGGGGGACAGGGGCTGACGAGCAGTACTTC	CATSRGTGADEQYF
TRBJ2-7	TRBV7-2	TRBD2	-	TGTGCCAGCAGCCCCGGACTAGCGGGAGCTTACGAGCAGTACTTC	CASSPGLAGAYEQYF
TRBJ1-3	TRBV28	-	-	TGTGCCAGCAAGTCAGACCTCGGGGACACCATATATTTT	CASKSDLGDTIYF
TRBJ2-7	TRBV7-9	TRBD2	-	TGTGCCAGCAGCTCGGGCGGGGGCGAGCAGTACTTC	CASSSGGGEQYF
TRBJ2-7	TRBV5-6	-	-	TGTGCCAGCAGCTCCGAGTTGAGGGGCTACGAGCAGTACTTC	CASSSELRGYEQYF